A single sample is the source of the 3 T cell receptor beta chains below, sequenced in a study of CD8 T cells in ankylosing spondylitis (dated by TCRdb to the late 2010s). Library generation was performed with 5' RACE. The sequencing machine was an Illumina HiSeq 2500. The public reads were reanalyzed by TCRdb: fastp trimming at Q25, MiXCR alignment, in-frame beta chains only. Here each entry gathers all rows of one CDR3 protein and keeps the most common genes and DNA. Within this sample are 240,000 or so distinct CDR3 sequences, with less than 10% of them counted one time only. In total, the top ten clones hold under 7.5% of the sample. Sequencing was carried out using blood, either unsorted or a sorted T cell fraction (not recorded which). The receptors shown here come from a male donor with ankylosing spondylitis or in good health (not recorded which).

This clonotype has just a few counts. The chain joins TRBV18 to TRBJ1-1; no clear D gene. The germline V gene encodes CDR1 KGHSH and CDR2 LQKENI. V lost 6 bases and J lost 8, with 16 bases in between. The CDR3 covers 13 residues. The CDR3, as DNA: TGTGCCAGCTCCCCGTGGTCTCGCCAAGAAGCTTTCTTT. It is translated as CASSPWSRQEAFF. The entire variable domain, with the rest obtained from reference TRBV18 and TRBJ1-1, is as follows: NAGVMQNPRHLVRRRGQEARLRCSPMKGHSHVYWYRQLPEEGLKFMVYLQKENIIDESGMPKERFSAEFPKEGPSILRIQQVVRGDSAAYFCASSPWSRQEAFFGQGTRLTVV.

This clonotype turned up a few times. This rearrangement joins TRBV12-3 or TRBV12-4 to TRBJ2-7; 9 bases are a match to TRBD2. CDR3 length: 20 amino acids. V trimming: 4 bases; J trimming: 0 bases; junction bases outside the gene matches: 19. The CDR3 coding sequence is TGTGCCAGCAGTTCGACTAAGGGGACTAGCCGGGGGGGGCGCTCCTACGAGCAGTACTTC. Translating gives CASSSTKGTSRGGRSYEQYF.

This clonotype showed up many times. The rearrangement joins TRBV7-2 to TRBJ2-7; 9 bases are shared with TRBD2. V was clipped by 6 bases and J by 9 bases; unmatched bases: 6. Germline loops: CDR1 SGHTA, CDR2 FQGNSA. The CDR3 spans 12 residues. The CDR3 loop reads CASSSTAGGQYF. DNA of the CDR3: TGTGCCAGCAGTTCAACAGCGGGAGGGCAGTACTTC.